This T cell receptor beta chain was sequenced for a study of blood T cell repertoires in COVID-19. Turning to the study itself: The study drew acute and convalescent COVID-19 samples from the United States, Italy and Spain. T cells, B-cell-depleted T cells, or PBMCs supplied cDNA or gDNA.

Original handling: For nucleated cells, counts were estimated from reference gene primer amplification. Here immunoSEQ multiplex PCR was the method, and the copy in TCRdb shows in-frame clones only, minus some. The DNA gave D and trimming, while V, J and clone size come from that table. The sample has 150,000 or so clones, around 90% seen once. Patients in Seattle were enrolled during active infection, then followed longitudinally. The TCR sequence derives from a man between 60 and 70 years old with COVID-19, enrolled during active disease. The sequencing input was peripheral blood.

CDR3 bases: TGTGCCAGCTCACCACCAAGGGTAGGGACAGTGACCACGGGAACACCCTCCTACGAGCAGTACTTC. It yields the protein CASSPPRVGTVTTGTPSYEQYF. This rearrangement joins TRBV18 to TRBJ2-7; 7 bases are a match to TRBD1. The CDR3 is 22 amino acids. From germline, CDR1 is KGHSH and CDR2 LQKENI. J lost 0 bases, V lost 0 bases, and 23 bases had no gene match.